These 28 T cell receptor beta chains came from one sample sequenced in a study of blood T cell repertoires in COVID-19 (dated by TCRdb to about 2020). The library was obtained by the immunoSEQ multiplex PCR assay. TCRdb took this table from immuneACCESS and kept in-frame rearrangements with V and J called. Such tables lack part of the clones; where checked against another copy, unresolved V genes explain under half of the gap, and the rest is unexplained. The sample yields roughly 440,000 clones; around 89% were counted once. Of the sample, roughly 13% is held by the ten largest clones. The sequenced sample was peripheral blood. Source of these receptors: a woman aged 45-59 years with COVID-19, enrolled during active disease.

The table lists this clone with a few counts. The V and J genes are TRBV27 and TRBJ1-6; TRBD1 matches 8 bases. This CDR3 has 17 residues. J gave up 7 bases and V 4 bases, and 12 bases lay outside the gene matches. From germline, CDR1 is MNHEY and CDR2 SMNVEV (reference sequence). The CDR3 coding sequence is TGTGCCAGCAGTTCCCCCCCCGTCAGGGGGCGGAATTCACCCCTCCACTTT. Its protein is CASSSPPVRGRNSPLHF.

The chain is built from TRBV6-5 and TRBJ2-1, with D hard to call. Germline loops: CDR1 MNHEY, CDR2 SVGAGI. This CDR3 has 12 amino acids. Trimming pared 8 bases from V and 4 bases from J, leaving 9 bases between. The CDR3 spells CASALGYNEQFF. The CDR3 nucleotides read TGTGCCAGCGCTCTCGGTTACAATGAGCAGTTCTTC.

The chain employs TRBV7-6 and TRBJ1-6; D is unclear. CDR3 length: 15 residues. Per germline, CDR1 SGHVS and CDR2 FNYEAQ. V was cut by 1 base and J by 4 bases, with 8 bases left in between. The CDR3 is CASSLGSAYNSPLHF. CDR3 bases: TGTGCCAGCAGCTTAGGTTCAGCGTATAATTCACCCCTCCACTTT.

The V and J genes are TRBV11-2 and TRBJ1-4, with unresolved D. With 5 bases removed from V and 0 bases from J, the gap between germline ends came to 10 bases. Germline V lookup: CDR1 SGHAT, CDR2 FQNNGV. The CDR3 runs to 15 residues. The CDR3 DNA follows: TGTGCCAGCAGCCCCAGACTTGCAACTAATGAAAAACTGTTTTTT. Encoded protein: CASSPRLATNEKLFF. The full variable domain, its missing parts supplied by reference TRBV11-2 and TRBJ1-4, is EAGVAQSPRYKIIEKRQSVAFWCNPISGHATLYWYQQILGQGPKLLIQFQNNGVVDDSQLPKDRFSAERLKGVDSTLKIQPAKLEDSAVYLCASSPRLATNEKLFFGSGTQLSVL.

The chain has TRBV25-1 and TRBJ2-3; 9 bases are a match to TRBD2. The junction had 3 bases not matched to a gene; V was cut back by 3 bases and J by 2 bases. Germline V gene data show CDR1 as MGHDK and CDR2 as SYGVNS. This CDR3 is 15 amino acids long. CDR3 in amino acids: CASSETSGPTDTQYF. CDR3 DNA sequence: TGTGCCAGCAGTGAGACTAGCGGACCCACAGATACGCAGTATTTT. The full variable domain, its missing parts supplied by reference TRBV25-1 and TRBJ2-3, is EADIYQTPRYLVIGTGKKITLECSQTMGHDKMYWYQQDPGMELHLIHYSYGVNSTEKGDLSSESTVSRIRTEHFPLTLESARPSHTSQYLCASSETSGPTDTQYFGPGTRLTVL.

This clone has a single count. J is TRBJ1-2 and V is TRBV2; D may be TRBD1 (6 bases). V shed 8 bases and J shed 4 bases, with 17 bases lying between them. Germline V gene sequence: CDR1 SNHLY, CDR2 FYNNEI. The CDR3 extends over 14 amino acids. The DNA of the CDR3 is TGTGCCAGCGGAAGATCGGGACAAAGCTATGGCTACACCTTC. Translating gives CASGRSGQSYGYTF.

V usage is TRBV6-5 and J usage is TRBJ1-2, with D perhaps TRBD1 (6 bases). The CDR3 contains 13 residues. V gave up 9 bases and J gave up 4 bases, with 15 bases separating them. The V gene's germline CDR1 is MNHEY and CDR2 SVGAGI. The CDR3 loop reads CASRSGQTYGYTF. The CDR3 DNA reads as TGTGCCAGTCGCTCCGGACAGACCTATGGCTACACCTTC.

The rearrangement uses TRBV5-1 and TRBJ1-1, with a weak D call TRBD1 (5 bases). Germline values: CDR1 SGHRS, CDR2 YFSETQ. Between the trimmed V and J ends, which lost 1 base and 1 base, there was a span of 14 bases. CDR3 length equals 16 residues. The CDR3 loop is CASSLFAGLPNTEAFF. In nucleotides, the CDR3 is TGCGCCAGCAGCTTGTTTGCAGGGCTCCCGAACACTGAAGCTTTCTTT.

A note on this clone: Additional DNA sequences in this sample encode the identical CDR3. The V gene is TRBV5-1, the J gene TRBJ2-7; unclear D gene. The CDR3 totals 13 residues. Trimming removed 4 bases from V and 0 bases from J, with 8 bases in between. CDR1 SGHRS and CDR2 YFSETQ come from the germline V gene. The CDR3 DNA is TGCGCCAGCAGCCCCGGCGGCTCCTACGAGCAGTACTTC. Amino acid sequence: CASSPGGSYEQYF.

J is TRBJ2-7 and V is TRBV28; the D is unclear. V was pared by 3 bases and J by 2 bases, with 11 bases between. Per germline, CDR1 MDHEN and CDR2 SYDVKM. The CDR3 totals 14 residues. For the CDR3, the DNA is TGTGCCAGCAGTTTGGGCAGGAAGACCTACGAGCAGTACTTC. Translated: CASSLGRKTYEQYF.

This sequence joins TRBV3-1 (or the pseudogene TRBV3-2) and TRBJ1-3, with no clear D. The CDR3 covers 15 residues. The germline V gene has CDR1 LGHDT and CDR2 YNNKEL (reference sequence). Trimming took off 4 bases at V and 0 bases at J, with 10 bases between the two ends. The CDR3 reads CASSPWLASGNTIYF. The CDR3 DNA sequence: TGTGCCAGCAGCCCCTGGTTGGCCTCTGGAAACACCATATATTTT.

J is TRBJ1-2 and V is TRBV7-2, with 8 positions matching TRBD1. Trimming removed 5 bases from V and 3 bases from J; junction bases left unmatched: 17. The V gene's germline CDR1 is SGHTA and CDR2 FQGNSA. This CDR3 has 18 residues. Written as DNA, the CDR3 is TGTGCCAGCAGCCCAAAAGCCCTGGCAGGGGGCCTTTACTATGGCTACACCTTC. Translated: CASSPKALAGGLYYGYTF. Full variable domain (rest looked up from reference TRBV7-2 and TRBJ1-2): GAGVSQSPSNKVTEKGKDVELRCDPISGHTALYWYRQSLGQGLEFLIYFQGNSAPDKSGLPSDRFSAERTGGSVSTLTIQRTQQEDSAVYLCASSPKALAGGLYYGYTFGSGTRLTVV.

This clone showed up just a few times. The CDR3 here is CASSLGLAGRYEQYF. The CDR3 bases are TGTGCCAGCAGCTTAGGACTAGCGGGGCGCTACGAGCAGTACTTC. The chain carries TRBV5-6 and TRBJ2-7; TRBD2 agrees at 12 bases. The V and J ends lost 2 bases and 3 bases, in that order; junction bases with no gene match: 3. Germline CDR1 reads SGHDT; CDR2 reads YYEEEE. The CDR3 consists of 15 residues.

The genes are TRBV6-4 and TRBJ2-1, with D possibly matching TRBD1 (6 bases). The CDR3 runs to 15 residues. Trimming took 6 bases from V and 7 from J, leaving 19 bases between them. CDR1 and CDR2 from the germline V gene are MRHNA and SNTAGT. CDR3 nucleotide sequence: TGTGCCAGCAGCGTCAACAGGGTTGGTTTGAATGAGCAGTTCTTC. Its translation: CASSVNRVGLNEQFF.

J is TRBJ1-4 and V is TRBV7-9; 9 bases fit TRBD1. Germline V CDR1 and CDR2: SEHNR, FQNEAQ (reference sequence). This CDR3 is built from 15 residues. V gave up 5 bases and J gave up 5 bases; unmatched junction bases: 6. The CDR3 nucleotides are TGTGCCAGCAGCCAAACCGGGACAGGGAATGAAAAACTGTTTTTT. Translating it yields CASSQTGTGNEKLFF.

V and J are TRBV6-5 and TRBJ1-1, with TRBD1 identical over 8 bases. V was clipped by 2 bases and J by 7 bases; unmatched bases: 12. The V gene's germline CDR1 is MNHEY and CDR2 SVGAGI. The CDR3 totals 16 residues. This CDR3 is CASSYAPGQAGIEAFF. The DNA for the CDR3 is TGTGCCAGCAGTTACGCCCCGGGACAGGCCGGTATTGAAGCTTTCTTT.

This chain links TRBV7-2 with TRBJ2-7; D not resolved. In germline, CDR1 is SGHTA, CDR2 FQGNSA. Trimming took 2 bases from V and 3 from J, leaving 11 bases between them. The CDR3 is made up of 14 amino acids. Written as DNA, the CDR3 is TGTGCCAGCAGCTTACGGGTTCTGGGCTACGAGCAGTACTTC. Its translation is CASSLRVLGYEQYF. The full variable domain, completed using reference TRBV7-2 and TRBJ2-7, is GAGVSQSPSNKVTEKGKDVELRCDPISGHTALYWYRQSLGQGLEFLIYFQGNSAPDKSGLPSDRFSAERTGGSVSTLTIQRTQQEDSAVYLCASSLRVLGYEQYFGPGTRLTVT.

This clone was observed once. The chain is built from TRBV10-3 and TRBJ1-6; 7 nucleotides align to TRBD1. The CDR3 runs to 13 residues. J lost 6 bases, V lost 8 bases, and 4 bases had no gene match. Germline CDR1 is ENHRY and CDR2 is SYGVKD. The CDR3 DNA is TGTGCCATCTCGACAGGGATTAATTCACCCCTCCACTTT. It translates to CAISTGINSPLHF.

The chain combines TRBV7-6 with TRBJ2-5, with TRBD2 identical over 9 bases. Trimming cost V 4 bases and J 6 bases; bases outside gene matches: 15. The CDR3 is 17 residues long. The germline CDR1 and CDR2 sequences are SGHVS and FNYEAQ. CDR3 bases: TGTGCCAGCAGCTCAGGATCTCCGGGACTAGCCATAAAGACCCAGTACTTC. Translating it yields CASSSGSPGLAIKTQYF.

The V and J genes are TRBV5-1 and TRBJ1-4; a weak D match, TRBD1 (6 bases). Trimming cost V 4 bases and J 8 bases, with 18 bases left between them. This CDR3 has 15 amino acids. Germline V CDR1 and CDR2: SGHRS, YFSETQ. CDR3 nucleotide sequence: TGCGCCAGCAGCCACCAAGGGGGTTATATGGAAAAACTGTTTTTT. It yields the protein CASSHQGGYMEKLFF.

The chain links TRBV30 to TRBJ1-5, with a tentative D call TRBD1 (5 bases). The CDR3 length is 14 residues. CDR1 is GTSNPN and CDR2 is SVGIG in the germline V gene (reference sequence). V was clipped by 1 base and J by 1 base, with 8 bases between them. This CDR3 is CAWSAGVSNQPQHF. For the CDR3, the DNA is TGTGCCTGGAGTGCGGGGGTAAGCAATCAGCCCCAGCATTTT.

The rearrangement links TRBV9 to TRBJ1-4, with a possible D match to TRBD1 (6 bases). The CDR3 contains 15 residues. Between the trimmed V and J ends, which lost 4 bases and 6 bases, there was a span of 16 bases. In germline, CDR1 is SGDLS, CDR2 YYNGEE. CDR3 DNA: TGTGCCAGCAGCCCGTTTGACAGGTTAGATGAAAAACTGTTTTTT. Its protein is CASSPFDRLDEKLFF. The full variable domain, in which reference TRBV9 and TRBJ1-4 provide the parts outside the CDR3, is DSGVTQTPKHLITATGQRVTLRCSPRSGDLSVYWYQQSLDQGLQFLIQYYNGEERAKGNILERFSAQQFPDLHSELNLSSLELGDSALYFCASSPFDRLDEKLFFGSGTQLSVL.

The chain is built from TRBV5-4 and TRBJ2-7; 9 positions agree with TRBD2. The CDR3 length is 14 residues. Germline CDR1 is SGHNT and CDR2 is YYREEE (reference sequence). V lost 4 bases, J lost 4 bases, and 6 bases stayed unmatched. CDR3 sequence reads: CASSNQTSGYEQYF. The DNA for the CDR3 is TGTGCCAGCAGCAATCAGACTAGCGGATACGAGCAGTACTTC.

The J gene is TRBJ2-3, the V gene TRBV7-2; perhaps TRBD1 as D (5 bases). V lost 1 base and J 6 bases, leaving 14 bases between the germline ends. Germline V gene sequence: CDR1 SGHTA, CDR2 FQGNSA. The CDR3 is 15 residues long. The CDR3 protein is CASSLVGPPSDTQYF. For the CDR3, the DNA is TGTGCCAGCAGCTTAGTGGGGCCCCCCTCGGATACGCAGTATTTT.

This chain uses TRBV7-8 with TRBJ2-7, with 9 bases matching TRBD1. From germline, CDR1 is SGHVS and CDR2 FQNEAQ. The CDR3 has 13 residues. V shed 5 bases and J 4 bases; nucleotides not matched to a gene: 3. CDR3 DNA sequence: TGTGCCAGCAGCGTCGACAGGGGGTACGAGCAGTACTTC. Translation: CASSVDRGYEQYF.

The J gene is TRBJ2-3, the V gene TRBV4-1; weak D call: TRBD2 (6 bases). Germline V lookup: CDR1 MGHRA, CDR2 YSYEKL. Trimming cost V 0 bases and J 6 bases, with 13 bases left between them. The CDR3 covers 15 residues. The CDR3 region has the DNA TGCGCCAGCAGCCAAGATCGGCCTAGCGCGGATACGCAGTATTTT. It codes for CASSQDRPSADTQYF.

The V call is TRBV5-1, the J call TRBJ1-1; possibly TRBD1 for D (6 bases). The CDR3 is 16 residues long. V was trimmed by 3 bases and J by 1 base, leaving 16 bases between them. Germline V gene lookup returns CDR1 SGHRS and CDR2 YFSETQ. CDR3 loop: CASSSRPGQSNTEAFF. For the CDR3, the DNA is TGCGCCAGCAGCTCACGTCCGGGACAATCGAACACTGAAGCTTTCTTT.

The CDR3 sequence: CASSVDRGTDTQYF. CDR3 nucleotides: TGTGCCAGCAGCGTCGACAGGGGTACGGATACGCAGTATTTT. The V and J genes are TRBV5-4 and TRBJ2-3, with 8 bases identical to TRBD1. CDR1 and CDR2 from the germline V gene are SGHNT and YYREEE (reference sequence). With 4 bases clipped from V and 6 bases from J, the junction kept 7 bases outside the gene matches. The CDR3 totals 14 residues.